The rows below give T cell receptor beta chains drawn from one sample of a study of vaccination and CD4 T cells after COVID-19. TCRdb independently ran MiXCR on the PCR reads; one entry per CDR3 protein. The repertoire holds about 18,000 distinct CDR3 sequences, roughly 60% seen once, with over 0.9% in the top ten. The sample here was CD4+ T cells from blood, taken before SARS-CoV-2 vaccination. The receptors were sampled from a human donor who had recovered from COVID-19. Each CDR3 is given without its conserved first and last residue. Some rows mark clone size as missing; the rest say once, few, many or name a class of expanded clone.

j_call clone_size v_call cdr3_length cdr3_aa
TRBJ2-1 NA TRBV6-1 12 ASRSGVGYNEQF
TRBJ2-1 NA TRBV11-2 14 ASSQIRGGTKDEQF
TRBJ2-3 NA TRBV6-1 10 ASSRSQGTQY
TRBJ1-5 NA TRBV4-1 12 ASSQDLTGRPQH
TRBJ1-3 NA TRBV7-9 12 ASSWDSSGNTIY
TRBJ1-6 few TRBV28 16 ASSLTYPRTGYNSPLH
TRBJ2-7 few TRBV21-1 14 ASSGRRARDRHEQY
TRBJ2-1 NA TRBV15 13 ATSRGGYGYNEQF
TRBJ1-1 NA TRBV6-1 11 ASRITANTEAF
TRBJ1-2 NA TRBV7-9 10 ASSKGLVGYT
TRBJ2-7 NA TRBV6-2/TRBV6-3 12 ASSYRWGSYEQY
TRBJ2-7 NA TRBV20-1 9 SARSGGEQY
TRBJ1-1 few TRBV7-8 11 ASSRRGQAEAF
TRBJ2-3 NA TRBV20-1 11 SARRGSTDTQY
TRBJ2-4 NA TRBV7-2 13 ASSPADTGQNIQY
TRBJ2-7 NA TRBV27 13 ATGAAGQGVHEQY
TRBJ2-3 NA TRBV7-2 11 ASSLGTLDTQY
TRBJ2-3 NA TRBV29-1 12 SVGLGGLTDTQY
TRBJ2-1 few TRBV4-1 15 ASSLFAGQGVNNEQF
TRBJ2-4 few TRBV20-1 14 SARDLGGLAKNIQY
TRBJ2-7 NA TRBV4-1 13 ASRNPGAGVWEQY
TRBJ1-1 NA TRBV19 13 ASSWDADLNTEAF